Below are 18 T cell receptor beta chains sequenced from a single sample in a study of metastatic and nonmetastatic thyroid tumors. Each patient went into thyroid surgery without having received any treatment. TCRdb used MiXCR to call clones anew from the PCR reads. The table includes fewer than 40,000 clones, around 15% detected once. The sample comprised blood. Receptors were obtained from a female donor with papillary thyroid cancer or a benign thyroid nodule (not recorded which). Some clones in this sample may be carry-over from other donors' samples.

The rearrangement joins TRBV2 to TRBJ1-2, with D unresolved. The CDR3 is made up of 14 amino acids. Trimming left V 6 bases short and J 2 bases short, with 13 bases between. Germline V gene lookup returns CDR1 SNHLY and CDR2 FYNNEI. The CDR3 region has the DNA TGTGCCAGCAGATCGACTACTTGGAACTATGGCTACACCTTC. Its protein product is CASRSTTWNYGYTF.

The V and J genes are TRBV18 and TRBJ2-1; 9 positions match TRBD1. The V gene end was trimmed by 2 bases and the J gene end by 0 bases; junction bases not matched to a gene: 11. This CDR3 spans 19 amino acids. Looked up from germline, CDR1 is KGHSH and CDR2 is LQKENI. The CDR3 sequence: CASSPWGQGGGSSYNEQFF. Written as DNA, the CDR3 is TGTGCCAGCTCACCATGGGGACAGGGTGGCGGGAGCTCCTACAATGAGCAGTTCTTC.

This clone was detected ten times or more. The rearrangement joins TRBV20-1 to TRBJ2-4; TRBD2 matches 7 bases. V gave up 6 bases and J gave up 1 base; unmatched junction bases: 6. Germline assignment: CDR1 DFQATT and CDR2 SNEGSKA (reference sequence). The CDR3 loop spans 14 amino acids. CDR3 protein: CSAGAGPAKNIQYF. CDR3 DNA sequence: TGCAGTGCCGGAGCGGGGCCGGCCAAAAACATTCAGTACTTC.

This clone has only a few counts. The rearrangement uses TRBV6-1 and TRBJ1-6; 7 bases line up with TRBD1. The length of the CDR3 is 16 residues. CDR1 and CDR2 from the germline V gene are MNHNS and SASEGT. The J segment lost 19 bases and the V segment lost 6 bases, leaving 24 bases of the junction unmatched. CDR3 sequence: CASRSQGGRTNSPPHF. DNA of the CDR3: TGTGCCAGCAGGTCCCAGGGGGGTAGAACGAATTCACCCCCACACTTT.

In its sample, this clone was seen many times. The chain employs TRBV5-1 and TRBJ2-7, with D possibly TRBD2 on 5 matching bases. This CDR3 contains 15 residues. Trimming took 0 bases from V and 1 from J, leaving 11 bases between them. Germline CDR1 reads SGHRS; CDR2 reads YFSETQ. As DNA, the CDR3 is TGCGCCAGCAGCTTGGTCGCGGGTAGTTCCTACGAGCAGTACTTC. Amino acids: CASSLVAGSSYEQYF. The variable domain in full, completed from reference TRBV5-1 and TRBJ2-7, reads KAGVTQTPRYLIKTRGQQVTLSCSPISGHRSVSWYQQTPGQGLQFLFEYFSETQRNKGNFPGRFSGRQFSNSRSEMNVSTLELGDSALYLCASSLVAGSSYEQYFGPGTRLTVT.

The J gene is TRBJ2-7, the V gene TRBV30, with D tentatively TRBD1 (5 bases). The CDR3 length is 13 residues. CDR1 is GTSNPN, CDR2 SVGIG, per germline (reference sequence). The V end lost 8 bases, the J end lost 3 bases, and 17 bases lay between the germline ends. Here the CDR3 reads CALISRVFYEQYF. CDR3 coding DNA: TGTGCCCTGATTTCCAGGGTCTTCTACGAGCAGTACTTC.

This clone appeared many times. The rearrangement joins TRBV2 to TRBJ2-1; D might be TRBD1 or TRBD2, each matching 5 bases. V lost 8 bases to trimming and J lost 3 bases, with 11 bases between them. The CDR3 is made up of 13 amino acids. Germline lookup yields CDR1 SNHLY and CDR2 FYNNEI. As DNA, the CDR3 is TGTGCCAGCTATAGGGACGACTACAATGAGCAGTTCTTC. Protein: CASYRDDYNEQFF.

This clone occurred many times. The chain combines TRBV6-4 with TRBJ2-3; 9 positions agree with TRBD2. After removal of 6 bases from V and 2 bases from J, the junction contained 6 bases not matched to a gene. There are 15 residues in the CDR3. Germline V gives CDR1 MRHNA, CDR2 SNTAGT. The CDR3 loop is CASRGGTSPTDTQYF. The CDR3 DNA reads TGTGCCAGCAGGGGGGGGACTAGCCCCACAGATACGCAGTATTTT.

This clone has at least ten counts. This may be a read error: a much more frequent sequence differs by one nucleotide. This chain uses TRBV12-3 or TRBV12-4 with TRBJ2-7, with TRBD2 identical over 9 bases. With 1 base clipped from V and 4 bases from J, the junction kept 8 bases outside the gene matches. The CDR3 spans 16 residues. The CDR3 DNA reads TGTGCCAGCAGTTTAGTGGCGGGAGGGCTTTATTACGAGCAGTACTTC. It specifies CASSLVAGGLYYEQYF.

This clone showed up just a few times. The chain carries TRBV2 and TRBJ1-6; D gene unclear. The germline CDR1 and CDR2 sequences are SNHLY and FYNNEI. The CDR3 spans 15 residues. V lost 3 bases and J 7 bases, leaving 13 bases between the germline ends. The CDR3 DNA follows: TGTGCCAGCAGTGATAAAGGGAACACCAATTCACCCCTCCACTTT. It yields the protein CASSDKGNTNSPLHF.

This clone was detected many times. The CDR3: CASSRTRSAYEQYF. As DNA, the CDR3 is TGTGCCAGCAGCCGCACCCGGTCAGCCTACGAGCAGTACTTC. The chain joins TRBV3-1 to TRBJ2-7; D remains unclear. This CDR3 is 14 amino acids long. Between the trimmed V and J ends, which lost 4 bases and 2 bases, there was a span of 12 bases. CDR1 and CDR2 (germline): LGHDT, YNNKEL (reference sequence).

CDR3 in DNA: TGCGCCAGCAGCGACATGGGGCGCGGGAGGGTTTACAATGAGCAGTTCTTC. Amino acid sequence: CASSDMGRGRVYNEQFF. The chain links TRBV10-1 to TRBJ2-1; 9 bases match TRBD2. The CDR3 runs to 17 residues. With 6 bases clipped from V and 4 bases from J, the junction kept 13 bases outside the gene matches. Looked up from germline, CDR1 is WNHNN and CDR2 is SYGVQD (reference sequence).

Many counts were recorded for this clone. The chain links TRBV4-1 to TRBJ2-5; D is uncertain. The CDR3 extends over 16 amino acids. Germline CDR1 reads MGHRA; CDR2 reads YSYEKL. Deletions cut 4 bases from V and 5 bases from J, with 20 bases between. The CDR3 DNA sequence: TGCGCCAGCAGCCTAAACGCCTCCCCTAGTGCGGAGACCCAGTACTTC. This codes for CASSLNASPSAETQYF.

This clone has ten or more counts. The J gene is TRBJ2-1, the V gene TRBV29-1, with D maybe TRBD2 (7 bases). The CDR3 spans 13 residues. V lost 4 bases and J 6 bases, leaving 13 bases between the germline ends. Germline-derived CDR1 and CDR2 are SQVTM and ANQGSEA. CDR3 in amino acids: CSVGWRGGNEQFF. The CDR3 coding sequence is TGCAGCGTTGGATGGAGGGGGGGCAATGAGCAGTTCTTC.

At least ten counts were recorded for this clone. The V gene is TRBV6-1, the J gene TRBJ1-1, with 7 nucleotides matching TRBD1. The J segment lost 4 bases and the V segment lost 0 bases, leaving 5 bases of the junction unmatched. The CDR3 is 15 amino acids. Germline V gives CDR1 MNHNS, CDR2 SASEGT. The CDR3 DNA follows: TGTGCCAGCAGTGAAGCGGCAGGGGGAATCACTGAAGCTTTCTTT. Amino acids: CASSEAAGGITEAFF.

This clone has a count of ten or more. The chain combines TRBV29-1 with TRBJ1-1, with D maybe TRBD1 (5 bases). Trimming removed 6 bases at V and 1 base at J, with 12 bases between. Germline V gene lookup returns CDR1 SQVTM and CDR2 ANQGSEA. CDR3 size: 13 residues. The CDR3 sequence is CSVPTGGNTEAFF. DNA of the CDR3: TGCAGCGTCCCCACCGGGGGGAACACTGAAGCTTTCTTT.

This clone was seen many times. J is TRBJ2-5 and V is TRBV5-5; 9 bases match TRBD2. The CDR3 loop spans 15 amino acids. Germline CDR1 and CDR2: SGHKS and YYEKEE (reference sequence). The junction had 9 bases not matched to a gene; V was cut back by 4 bases and J by 5 bases. This CDR3 reads CASSIAGEGRETQYF. The CDR3 nucleotides are TGTGCCAGCAGCATAGCGGGAGAGGGTCGCGAGACCCAGTACTTC. Combining the CDR3 with reference TRBV5-5 and TRBJ2-5 gives the whole variable domain DAGVTQSPTHLIKTRGQQVTLRCSPISGHKSVSWYQQVLGQGPQFIFQYYEKEERGRGNFPDRFSARQFPNYSSELNVNALLLGDSALYLCASSIAGEGRETQYFGPGTRLLVL.

This clone occurred many times. This chain connects TRBV9 to TRBJ2-7; a weak D match, TRBD2 (6 bases). Germline V gene sequence: CDR1 SGDLS, CDR2 YYNGEE. Between the trimmed V and J ends, which lost 3 bases and 3 bases, there was a span of 16 bases. This CDR3 has 15 amino acids. As DNA, the CDR3 is TGTGCCAGCAGCGGTGGTACAGCGGGCGGCTACGAGCAGTACTTC. Translating it yields CASSGGTAGGYEQYF.